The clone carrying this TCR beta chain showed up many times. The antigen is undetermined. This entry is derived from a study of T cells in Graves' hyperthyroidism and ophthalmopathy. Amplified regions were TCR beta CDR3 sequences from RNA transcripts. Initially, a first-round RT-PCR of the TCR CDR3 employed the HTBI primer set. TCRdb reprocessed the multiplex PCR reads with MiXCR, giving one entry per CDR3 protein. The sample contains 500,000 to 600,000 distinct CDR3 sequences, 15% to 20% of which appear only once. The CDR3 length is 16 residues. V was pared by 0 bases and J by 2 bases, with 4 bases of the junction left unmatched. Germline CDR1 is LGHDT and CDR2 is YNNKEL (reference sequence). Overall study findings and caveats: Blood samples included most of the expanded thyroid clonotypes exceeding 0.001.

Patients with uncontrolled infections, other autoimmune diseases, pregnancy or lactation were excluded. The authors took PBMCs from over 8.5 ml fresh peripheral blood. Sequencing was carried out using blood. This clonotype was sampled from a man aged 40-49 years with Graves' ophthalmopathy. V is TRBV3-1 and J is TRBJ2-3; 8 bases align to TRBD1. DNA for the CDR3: TGTGCCAGCAGCCAAGATAGGACAGGGATCACAGATACGCAGTATTTT. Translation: CASSQDRTGITDTQYF.